This T cell receptor (beta chain) was retrieved from a study of cytomegalovirus exposure and HLA in healthy donors. Study context: Earlier findings included approximately 120 million unique TCR beta sequences obtained from 150 million to 200 million T cells.

With regard to this clone: No antigen is known for it.

Overall study results and limits: Some highly shared sequence variants likely arose as a pipeline artifact.

60 Vbeta and 13 Jbeta primers were used in PCR. TCRdb keeps only in-frame clones here, not all; method: immunoSEQ multiplex PCR. Among about 150,000 clones listed, more than 60% were seen once. The CDR3 is made up of 16 amino acids. J gave up 6 bases and V 2 bases, and 10 bases lay outside the gene matches. Germline-derived CDR1 and CDR2 are KGHSH and LQKENI. The rearrangement uses TRBV18 and TRBJ1-3; TRBD1 matches at 7 bases. The receptor's source is a woman aged 40-49 years in good health and CMV-seronegative. The specimen sequenced was PBMCs. The CDR3 DNA is TGTGCCAGCTCACCAGAGGCGGGACAGATCTTAAACACCATATATTTT. It is translated as CASSPEAGQILNTIYF.